One and the same sample provided the 21 T cell receptor beta chains below, sequenced in a study of radiation and T cells in renal cell carcinoma. This sample's time point: blood 2 weeks post-SBRT. Documented treatment: 15 Gy SBRT to primary tumor, nephrectomy 4 weeks later. Measured with immunoSEQ multiplex PCR; TCRdb has only the in-frame clones, and not every one. The sample carries roughly 140,000 clones, approximately 90% recorded once. Sample: blood, taken from a patient whose treatment included radiotherapy and nephrectomy. Receptors originate from a woman in her forties or fifties with renal cell carcinoma.

The gene calls are TRBV5-6 and TRBJ1-6; 7 nucleotides match TRBD1. This CDR3 region has 15 residues. The germline CDR1 and CDR2 sequences are SGHDT and YYEEEE. J lost 7 bases, V lost 1 base, and 5 bases had no gene match. The CDR3 loop reads CASSLWAGGNSPLHF. The CDR3 coding sequence is TGTGCCAGCAGCTTGTGGGCAGGGGGGAATTCACCCCTCCACTTT.

The rearrangement links TRBV5-5 to TRBJ1-6; D is unresolved. The germline V gene has CDR1 SGHKS and CDR2 YYEKEE (reference sequence). V was pared by 0 bases and J by 5 bases, with 6 bases between. This CDR3 is 14 amino acids long. In DNA form, the CDR3 reads TGTGCCAGCAGCTTGGTGGCCGATAATTCACCCCTCCACTTT. It specifies CASSLVADNSPLHF.

This clone was observed a few times. The chain combines TRBV19 with TRBJ1-1; maybe TRBD1 (5 bases). Germline lookup yields CDR1 LNHDA and CDR2 SQIVND (reference sequence). Trimming removed 4 bases at V and 5 bases at J, with 14 bases between. There are 14 residues in the CDR3. The CDR3 DNA is TGTGCCAGTAGTAAGGACAAGGGGAGGACTGAAGCTTTCTTT. It translates to CASSKDKGRTEAFF.

The V and J genes are TRBV10-3 and TRBJ1-2; the D is unclear. This CDR3 is 15 amino acids long. Between the trimmed V and J ends, which lost 0 bases and 4 bases, there was a span of 12 bases. Germline loops: CDR1 ENHRY, CDR2 SYGVKD. CDR3 DNA: TGTGCCATCAGTGAGTCTATCGCAGGTCGCTATGGCTACACCTTC. This encodes CAISESIAGRYGYTF.

The chain is built from TRBV6-5 and TRBJ1-2; D is unclear. V was clipped by 8 bases and J by 0 bases, with 10 bases between them. Germline-derived CDR1 and CDR2 are MNHEY and SVGAGI. CDR3 length: 13 amino acids. CDR3: CASSRSTNYGYTF. Written as DNA, the CDR3 is TGTGCCAGCTCGAGGAGTACTAACTATGGCTACACCTTC.

Details on this clone: Its ends do not fully match the called genes, so a read error is possible. The rearrangement uses TRBV5-1 and TRBJ2-3, with 8 bases lining up with TRBD1. This CDR3 has 13 amino acids. CDR1 and CDR2 from the germline V gene are SGHRS and YFSETQ. CDR3 in amino acids: CASLTGRTGSPSF. DNA for the CDR3: TGCGCCAGCTTAACGGGGAGGACAGGGAGTCCCTCTTTT. The full variable domain, in which reference TRBV5-1 and TRBJ2-3 provide the parts outside the CDR3, is KAGVTQTPRYLIKTRGQQVTLSCSPISGHRSVSWYQQTPGQGLQFLFEYFSETQRNKGNFPGRFSGRQFSNSRSEMNVSTLELGDSALYLCASLTGRTGSPSFGPGTRLTVL.

This chain joins TRBV7-6 and TRBJ1-3; maybe TRBD1 (5 bases). This CDR3 comprises 15 residues. V was pared by 4 bases and J by 0 bases, with 10 bases between. Germline CDR1 reads SGHVS; CDR2 reads FNYEAQ. Here the CDR3 reads CASSWDGDSGNTIYF. CDR3 sequence (DNA): TGTGCCAGCAGCTGGGACGGGGACTCTGGAAACACCATATATTTT.

The gene calls are TRBV19 and TRBJ2-1; 8 bases map to TRBD1. This CDR3 is 15 amino acids long. Germline-derived CDR1 and CDR2 are LNHDA and SQIVND (reference sequence). J lost 3 bases, V lost 2 bases, and 3 bases had no gene match. The chain's CDR3 is CASSIRTGSYNEQFF. CDR3 DNA sequence: TGTGCCAGTAGTATACGGACAGGGAGCTACAATGAGCAGTTCTTC.

The sample holds a few counts of this clone. The chain is built from TRBV9 and TRBJ1-1, with a possible D match to TRBD1 (5 bases). The germline gives CDR1 SGDLS, CDR2 YYNGEE. The V and J ends lost 0 bases and 6 bases respectively, with 15 bases between them. This CDR3 is 15 amino acids long. Here the CDR3 reads CASSVVWGEGSEAFF. In DNA, the CDR3 is TGTGCCAGCAGCGTAGTTTGGGGGGAAGGGTCTGAAGCTTTCTTT.

This sequence joins TRBV7-9 and TRBJ2-3; D uncertain. Trimming removed 4 bases at V and 0 bases at J, with 11 bases between. The CDR3 loop spans 15 amino acids. Germline V lookup: CDR1 SEHNR, CDR2 FQNEAQ (reference sequence). This CDR3 reads CASSSQKTSTDTQYF. CDR3 DNA sequence: TGTGCCAGCAGCTCTCAGAAAACTAGCACAGATACGCAGTATTTT. The complete variable domain, with remaining parts taken from reference TRBV7-9 and TRBJ2-3, reads DTGVSQNPRHKITKRGQNVTFRCDPISEHNRLYWYRQTLGQGPEFLTYFQNEAQLEKSRLLSDRFSAERPKGSFSTLEIQRTEQGDSAMYLCASSSQKTSTDTQYFGPGTRLTVL.

The DNA of the CDR3 is TGTGCCAGCAGCTCCTTGACAGGGATGAACACTGAAGCTTTCTTT. Translated, it gives CASSSLTGMNTEAFF. The chain joins TRBV7-6 to TRBJ1-1, with TRBD1 matching over 7 bases. V shed 4 bases and J 0 bases; nucleotides not matched to a gene: 5. This CDR3 region has 15 residues. Germline CDR1 is SGHVS and CDR2 is FNYEAQ.

In regard to this clone: The conserved closing phenylalanine or tryptophan is absent in this CDR3, likely reflecting a read error. The DNA is left out, because the CDR3 cannot be placed on it with certainty; the CDR3 is given as TCRdb lists it. The V call is TRBV11-3, the J call TRBJ1-1. The V gene's germline CDR1 is SGHNT and CDR2 YENEEA. The CDR3 length equals 8 residues, ends included. The CDR3 loop reads CASRPDGP.

Remarks on this clone: Other nucleotide sequences in the sample specify the same CDR3. The J gene is TRBJ2-5, the V gene TRBV2; a weak D match, TRBD1 (6 bases). The V end lost 6 bases, the J end lost 0 bases, and 8 bases lay between the germline ends. This CDR3 has 13 amino acids. The germline V gene encodes CDR1 SNHLY and CDR2 FYNNEI. The DNA for the CDR3 is TGTGCCAGCAGCCGGGACAACCAAGAGACCCAGTACTTC. Protein sequence: CASSRDNQETQYF. The full variable domain, rest sourced from reference TRBV2 and TRBJ2-5, is EPEVTQTPSHQVTQMGQEVILRCVPISNHLYFYWYRQILGQKVEFLVSFYNNEISEKSEIFDDQFSVERPDGSNFTLKIRSTKLEDSAMYFCASSRDNQETQYFGPGTRLLVL.

The chain couples TRBV2 to TRBJ2-3, with 7 positions matching TRBD2. The CDR3 is made up of 13 amino acids. V lost 4 bases and J lost 6; bases outside the gene matches: 4. Germline CDR1 is SNHLY and CDR2 is FYNNEI. The CDR3 sequence: CASSGSGRDTQYF. In DNA, the CDR3 is TGTGCCAGCAGTGGGTCCGGGAGGGATACGCAGTATTTT.

V usage is TRBV13 and J usage is TRBJ2-7, with D hard to call. Germline V CDR1 and CDR2: PRHDT, FYEKMQ (reference sequence). This CDR3 spans 11 amino acids. V lost 1 base, J lost 6 bases, and 4 bases lay in between. CDR3 protein: CASSLVTEQYF. DNA of the CDR3: TGTGCCAGCAGCTTAGTTACCGAGCAGTACTTC.

The chain uses TRBV5-1 and TRBJ2-1; TRBD2 agrees at 8 bases. Germline V gives CDR1 SGHRS, CDR2 YFSETQ. V shed 2 bases, J shed 5 bases, and the junction held 9 bases outside the gene matches. CDR3 length: 16 residues. The CDR3 region is CASSFGSGVPDNEQFF. The CDR3 DNA reads TGCGCCAGCAGCTTTGGTAGCGGGGTACCTGACAATGAGCAGTTCTTC. Full variable domain (remainder filled in from reference TRBV5-1 and TRBJ2-1): KAGVTQTPRYLIKTRGQQVTLSCSPISGHRSVSWYQQTPGQGLQFLFEYFSETQRNKGNFPGRFSGRQFSNSRSEMNVSTLELGDSALYLCASSFGSGVPDNEQFFGPGTRLTVL.

The J gene is TRBJ2-1, the V gene TRBV4-3; the D gene is possibly TRBD2 (6 bases). The V and J ends lost 0 bases and 8 bases respectively, with 14 bases between them. The CDR3 is made up of 15 amino acids. Per the germline V gene, CDR1 is LGHNA and CDR2 is YSLEER. The CDR3 bases are TGCGCCAGCAGCCAAGATCTGAGGAGGGACGATGAGCAGTTCTTC. Its translation is CASSQDLRRDDEQFF.

The V gene is TRBV6-6, the J gene TRBJ1-1; D gene uncertain. The germline V gene encodes CDR1 MNHNY and CDR2 SVGAGI (reference sequence). This CDR3 region has 11 residues. The V and J ends lost 8 bases and 2 bases respectively, with 6 bases between them. The CDR3 is CASSANTEAFF. The CDR3 DNA is TGTGCCAGCTCAGCCAACACTGAAGCTTTCTTT.

The chain employs TRBV6-5 and TRBJ1-1, with a possible D match to TRBD1 (5 bases). Germline V gene lookup returns CDR1 MNHEY and CDR2 SVGAGI. The length of the CDR3 is 14 residues. Trimming took 7 bases from V and 6 from J, leaving 18 bases between them. The DNA of the CDR3 is TGTGCCAGCAAAAAACCCCGGGGGGACGCTGAAGCTTTCTTT. This sequence encodes CASKKPRGDAEAFF.

The chain joins TRBV5-8 to TRBJ1-5, with a tentative D call TRBD1 (6 bases). V was shortened by 5 bases and J by 4 bases, with 19 bases between the two germline ends. The CDR3 runs to 16 residues. Germline V gene lookup returns CDR1 SGHTS and CDR2 YDEGEE. CDR3 sequence reads: CASSPFQGPFNQPQHF. CDR3 in DNA: TGTGCCAGCAGTCCTTTTCAGGGGCCGTTTAATCAGCCCCAGCATTTT.

The chain joins TRBV11-1 to TRBJ2-7, with 11 bases matching TRBD1. Per the germline V gene, CDR1 is SGHAT and CDR2 is FQDESV (reference sequence). The CDR3 runs 17 residues. V dropped 5 bases and J dropped 1; count of bases not matched to a gene: 10. The CDR3 loop is CASSPPTGTGGSYEQYF. In DNA form, the CDR3 reads TGTGCCAGCAGCCCTCCCACCGGGACAGGGGGTTCCTACGAGCAGTACTTC. Together with reference TRBV11-1 and TRBJ2-7, the CDR3 gives the full variable domain: EAEVAQSPRYKITEKSQAVAFWCDPISGHATLYWYRQILGQGPELLVQFQDESVVDDSQLPKDRFSAERLKGVDSTLKIQPAELGDSAMYLCASSPPTGTGGSYEQYFGPGTRLTVT.